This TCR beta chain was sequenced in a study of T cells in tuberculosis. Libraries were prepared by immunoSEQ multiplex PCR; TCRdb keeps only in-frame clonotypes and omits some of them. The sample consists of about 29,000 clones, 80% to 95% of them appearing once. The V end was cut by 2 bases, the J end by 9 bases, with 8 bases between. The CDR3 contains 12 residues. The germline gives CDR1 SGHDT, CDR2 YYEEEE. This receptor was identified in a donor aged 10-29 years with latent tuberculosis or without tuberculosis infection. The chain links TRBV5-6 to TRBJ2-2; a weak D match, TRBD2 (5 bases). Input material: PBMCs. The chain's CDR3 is CASSFGGWELFF. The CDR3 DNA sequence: TGTGCCAGCAGCTTTGGAGGCTGGGAGCTGTTTTTT.